This TCR beta chain emerged from a study of cytomegalovirus exposure and HLA in healthy donors. Across the study: Per a later analysis, the 666 first-cohort and under 150 validation repertoires shared one platform.

Broader study findings: Whilst most TCR sequences proved rare, a subset of public TCRs occurred across many donors. In vitro assays verified that three CMV-associated chains recognized CMV antigens specifically.

Germline V lookup: CDR1 SGHNT, CDR2 YYREEE (reference sequence). The CDR3 is made up of 16 amino acids. Trimming cost V 0 bases and J 0 bases, with 10 bases left between them. Turning to this clone: As yet, its antigen is unknown.

The method was immunoSEQ multiplex PCR; TCRdb's version includes in-frame clones alone and lacks a portion of them. The table has roughly 45,000 clones, 94% seen once. The origin of this receptor is a young woman in good health and CMV-seropositive. The sequenced sample consisted of PBMCs. V gene TRBV5-4 combines with J gene TRBJ2-1; D not resolved. The CDR3 here is CASSLAGGSSYNEQFF. Here the CDR3 DNA reads TGTGCCAGCAGCTTGGCCGGCGGAAGCTCCTACAATGAGCAGTTCTTC.